Sequencing of this TCR beta chain was carried out in a study of T cells expressing NK-cell markers. Study at large: Cells sorted as CD3+CD56+NKG2C+, CD3+CD56+NKG2C- and CD3+CD56-NKG2C+ T cells supplied the TCR beta repertoires.

TCRdb reprocessed the 5' RACE reads and stores each CDR3 protein as one record, lacking DNA. This listing includes over 250,000 distinct CDR3 sequences. The CDR3 runs to 14 residues. As concerns this clonotype: The target antigen is unknown.

Study-wide results and caveats: In about 6 donors, dominant CD3+CD56+NKG2C+ clonotypes ranked among the top 10 CD8+ clonotypes.

What was sequenced was blood T cells: a sorted CD56 or NKG2C T cell subset, CD4+ or CD8+ T cells, or bulk PBMC T cells (not recorded which). This receptor was obtained from a woman aged 18 to 69 in good health. The chain recombines TRBV12-3 or TRBV12-4 with TRBJ2-5; the D gene TCRdb calls, TRBD1, cannot be checked with no DNA. The CDR3 protein is CASRVAGGGETQYF.